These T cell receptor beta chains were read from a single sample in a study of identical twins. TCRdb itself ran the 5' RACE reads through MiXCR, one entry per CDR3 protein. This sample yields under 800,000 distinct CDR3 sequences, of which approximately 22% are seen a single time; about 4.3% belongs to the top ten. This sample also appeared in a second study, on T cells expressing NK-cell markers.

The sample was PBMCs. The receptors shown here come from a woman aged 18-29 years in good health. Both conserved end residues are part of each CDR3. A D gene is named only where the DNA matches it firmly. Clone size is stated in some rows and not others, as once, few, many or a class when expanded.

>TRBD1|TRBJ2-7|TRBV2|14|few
TGTGCCAGCAGTATAGGGGGACAGGGGGACGAGCAGTACTTC
CASSIGGQGDEQYF
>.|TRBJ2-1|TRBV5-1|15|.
TGCGCCAGCAGCTTGGCGCTAGCTCAAGGGAATGAGCAGTTCTTC
CASSLALAQGNEQFF
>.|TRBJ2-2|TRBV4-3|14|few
TGCGCCAGCAGCCAAGTTTTTGGCACCGGGGAGCTGTTTTTT
CASSQVFGTGELFF
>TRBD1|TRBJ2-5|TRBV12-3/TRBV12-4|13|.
TGTGCCAGCAGCCCAGGGGGCCTGGAGACCCAGTACTTC
CASSPGGLETQYF
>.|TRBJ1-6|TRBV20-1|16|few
TGCAGTGCTAGAGCCCCCCCGGGAGTAGGGAATTCACCCCTCCACTTT
CSARAPPGVGNSPLHF
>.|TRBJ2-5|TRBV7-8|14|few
TGTGCCAGCAGCCCGGAGAGGTCATTGGAGACCCAGTACTTC
CASSPERSLETQYF
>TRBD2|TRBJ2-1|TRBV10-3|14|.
TGTGCCATCAGTGACGGGAGGGTTAGCAATGAGCAGTTCTTC
CAISDGRVSNEQFF
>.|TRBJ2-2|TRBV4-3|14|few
TGCGCCAGCAGCCAAGAAGGGAACACCGGGGAGCTGTTTTTT
CASSQEGNTGELFF
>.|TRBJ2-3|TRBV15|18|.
TGTGCCACCAGCAGAGATTCCCAGGCAATCCTTGGCACAGATACGCAGTATTTT
CATSRDSQAILGTDTQYF
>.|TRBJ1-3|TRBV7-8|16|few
TGTGCCAGCAGCCTCGGGCTCGCGGCCTCTGGAAACACCATATATTTT
CASSLGLAASGNTIYF
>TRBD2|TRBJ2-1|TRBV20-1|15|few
TGCAGTGCAAAACGTCGGACTAGCGGGAGCAATGAGCAGTTCTTC
CSAKRRTSGSNEQFF
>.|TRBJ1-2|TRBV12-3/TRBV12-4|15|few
TGTGCCAGCAGTTTCCCCTCTACCCCAGGGAGCGGCTACACCTTC
CASSFPSTPGSGYTF
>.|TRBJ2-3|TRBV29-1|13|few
TGCAGCGTTGGCTGGGGGAGCACAGATACGCAGTATTTT
CSVGWGSTDTQYF
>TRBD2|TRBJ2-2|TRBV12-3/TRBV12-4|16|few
TGTGCCAGCAGTTTCCGGACTAGCGGGAACACCGGGGAGCTGTTTTTT
CASSFRTSGNTGELFF
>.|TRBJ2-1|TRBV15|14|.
TGTGCCACCAGCAGAGATCGAGGGCTCAATGAGCAGTTCTTC
CATSRDRGLNEQFF
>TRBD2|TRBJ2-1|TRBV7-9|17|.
TGTGCCAGCAGCCCCGCCTCTAGCGGGAGCTCCTACAATGAGCAGTTCTTC
CASSPASSGSSYNEQFF
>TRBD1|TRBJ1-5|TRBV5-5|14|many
TGTGCCAGCAGTTTGGGACAGGGGGACCAGCCCCAGCATTTT
CASSLGQGDQPQHF
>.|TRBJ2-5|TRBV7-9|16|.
TGTGCCAGCAGCTTATGGGGCCAGGGACAAAAAGAGACCCAGTACTTC
CASSLWGQGQKETQYF
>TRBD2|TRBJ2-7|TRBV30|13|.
TGTGCCTGGCGACTAGCGGGGGCCTACGAGCAGTACTTC
CAWRLAGAYEQYF
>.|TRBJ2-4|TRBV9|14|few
TGTGCCAGCACCCCCCGGGACATAGGGGACATTCAGTACTTC
CASTPRDIGDIQYF
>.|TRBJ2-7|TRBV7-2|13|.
TGTGCCAGCAGCTTAGTCTGGCGCCACGAGCAGTACTTC
CASSLVWRHEQYF
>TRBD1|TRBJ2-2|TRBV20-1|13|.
TGCAGTACCCGACAGGGGGCGAACGGGGAGCTGTTTTTT
CSTRQGANGELFF
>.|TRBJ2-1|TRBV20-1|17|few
TGCAGTGCTAGAGTAGTACCTAGGGTATCCTCCTACAATGAGCAGTTCTTC
CSARVVPRVSSYNEQFF
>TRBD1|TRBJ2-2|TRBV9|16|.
TGTGCCAGCAGCTCTAGGGACAGAACGAACACCGGGGAGCTGTTTTTT
CASSSRDRTNTGELFF
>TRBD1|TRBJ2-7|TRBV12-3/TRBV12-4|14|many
TGTGCCAGCAGTTGCCTGACAGGGGTCTACGAGCAGTACTTC
CASSCLTGVYEQYF
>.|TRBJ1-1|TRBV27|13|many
TGTGCCAGCAGTCGGCCAGGGAACACTGAAGCTTTCTTT
CASSRPGNTEAFF
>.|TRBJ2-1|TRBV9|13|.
TGTGCCAGCAGCGTAGGTCCGTTCGATGAGCAGTTCTTC
CASSVGPFDEQFF
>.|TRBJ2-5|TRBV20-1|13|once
TGCAGTGCTAGCTCGGCCAGACAAGAGACCCAGTACTTC
CSASSARQETQYF
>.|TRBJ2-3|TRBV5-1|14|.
TGCGCCAGTTCGCCCGGACAACCCACAGATACGCAGTATTTT
CASSPGQPTDTQYF
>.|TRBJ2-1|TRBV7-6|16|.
TGTGCCAGCAGCCCGCCCCGGACCAGCTCCTACAATGAGCAGTTCTTC
CASSPPRTSSYNEQFF
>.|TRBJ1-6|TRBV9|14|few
TGTGCCAGCAGCGTCTTTTCAGGGAATTCACCCCTCCACTTT
CASSVFSGNSPLHF
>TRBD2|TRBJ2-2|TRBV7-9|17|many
TGTGCCAGCAGCTTAGTTGTTGCTAGCGGGAGCGCCGGGGAGCTGTTTTTT
CASSLVVASGSAGELFF
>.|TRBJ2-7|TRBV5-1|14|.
TGCGCCAGCAGCTTGGATACAGGAGCCTACGAGCAGTACTTC
CASSLDTGAYEQYF
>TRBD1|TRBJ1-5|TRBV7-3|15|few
TGTGCCAGCAGCTCCCAGGGGGGCAGTCGTCAGCCCCAGCATTTT
CASSSQGGSRQPQHF
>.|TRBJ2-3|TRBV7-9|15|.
TGTGCCAGCAGCTCCCCGGACAAGGGCACAGATACGCAGTATTTT
CASSSPDKGTDTQYF
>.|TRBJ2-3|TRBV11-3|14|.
TGTGCCAGCAGCTTGGTCCAGGGTCCAGATACGCAGTATTTT
CASSLVQGPDTQYF
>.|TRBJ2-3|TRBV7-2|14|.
TGTGCCAGCAGCTCCCTTAGCGGCACAGATACGCAGTATTTT
CASSSLSGTDTQYF
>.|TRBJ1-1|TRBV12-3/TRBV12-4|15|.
TGTGCCAGCAGTTTAGGAGCCAGTATGAACACTGAAGCTTTCTTT
CASSLGASMNTEAFF
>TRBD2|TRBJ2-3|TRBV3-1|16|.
TGTGCCAGCAGCCCCCGGGGGGGCCTGAGAACAGATACGCAGTATTTT
CASSPRGGLRTDTQYF
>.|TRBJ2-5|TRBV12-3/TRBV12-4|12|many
TGTGCCAGCAGTTTAAGAGATGAGACCCAGTACTTC
CASSLRDETQYF
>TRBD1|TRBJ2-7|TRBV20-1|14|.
TGCAGTGCTCAGGGGGCTAGTTTTAGTTACGAGCAGTACTTC
CSAQGASFSYEQYF
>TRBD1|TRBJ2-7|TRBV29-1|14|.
TGCAGCGTTGGGTTAGGGACAGGCTCCTACGAGCAGTACTTC
CSVGLGTGSYEQYF
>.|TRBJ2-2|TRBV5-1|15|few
TGCGCCAGCAGCTGGGGGGCTCCCGCCGCCGGGGAGCTGTTTTTT
CASSWGAPAAGELFF
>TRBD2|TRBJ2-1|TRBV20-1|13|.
TGCAGTGCCCAACTAGCGGGACGGAATGAGCAGTTCTTC
CSAQLAGRNEQFF
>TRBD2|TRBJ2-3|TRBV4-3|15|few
TGCGCCAGCAGCTATAGCGGGAGGGCGGGAGATACGCAGTATTTT
CASSYSGRAGDTQYF
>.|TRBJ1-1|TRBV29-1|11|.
TGCAGCCACTTCATGGGGACTGAAGCTTTCTTT
CSHFMGTEAFF
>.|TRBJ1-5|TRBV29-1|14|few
TGCAGCGTTGATGGGGGAGGTGTAGATCAGCCCCAGCATTTT
CSVDGGGVDQPQHF
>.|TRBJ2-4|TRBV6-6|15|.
TGTGCCAGCAGCCCTCGGACGGGAGCCAAAAACATTCAGTACTTC
CASSPRTGAKNIQYF
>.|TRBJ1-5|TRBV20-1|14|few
TGCAGTGCTAGTGGCAGGGGAGCGGAACAGCCCCAGCATTTT
CSASGRGAEQPQHF
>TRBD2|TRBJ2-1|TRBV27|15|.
TGTGCCAGCAGTAGGGGGACTAGCTGGGGCAATGAGCAGTTCTTC
CASSRGTSWGNEQFF
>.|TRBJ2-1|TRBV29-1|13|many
TGCAGCGCAAGCGGACCAACGTACAATGAGCAGTTCTTC
CSASGPTYNEQFF
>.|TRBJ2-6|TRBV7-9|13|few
TGTGCCAGCAGTTCTGGAGGGGCCAACGTCCTGACTTTC
CASSSGGANVLTF